These 23 T cell receptor beta chains were all obtained from the same sample, sequenced in a study of cytotoxic CD8 clonotypes in ibrutinib-treated CLL. The data were produced by immunoSEQ multiplex PCR, yet TCRdb's version contains in-frame clones alone and is incomplete. Seen here are 140,000 to 150,000 clones, about three quarters observed once, and the top ten hold roughly 4.7%. The sequenced sample was PBMCs, obtained after 24 months of ibrutinib treatment. All receptors come from a human donor with chronic lymphocytic leukemia.

A single count supports this clone. The genes are TRBV5-6 and TRBJ2-2, with 8 positions matching TRBD1. The ends lost 4 bases at V and 4 bases at J; junction bases unmatched: 9. Looked up from germline, CDR1 is SGHDT and CDR2 is YYEEEE. The CDR3 sequence is 16 residues long. The CDR3 loop reads CASSAQGAATTGELFF. CDR3 nucleotides: TGTGCCAGCAGCGCCCAGGGGGCAGCGACCACCGGGGAGCTGTTTTTT.

This chain links TRBV19 with TRBJ1-3; a possible D gene is TRBD1 (5 bases). Between the trimmed V and J ends, which lost 5 bases and 10 bases, there was a span of 12 bases. Germline V CDR1 and CDR2: LNHDA, SQIVND (reference sequence). The CDR3 is 12 residues long. CDR3 DNA sequence: TGTGCCAGTAGTGCCCCCGGGGGTACCATATATTTT. Protein sequence: CASSAPGGTIYF.

The chain carries TRBV6-6 and TRBJ1-2; D ambiguous. Trimming removed 6 bases at V and 7 bases at J, with 18 bases between. Germline V lookup: CDR1 MNHNY, CDR2 SVGAGI (reference sequence). This CDR3 spans 14 amino acids. CDR3 coding DNA: TGTGCCAGCAGAAGGACGAAATGGCGGGGTGGCTACACCTTC. This translates into CASRRTKWRGGYTF.

The chain employs TRBV5-1 and TRBJ2-7; 10 bases are a match to TRBD1. The CDR3 totals 17 residues. J gave up 5 bases and V 0 bases, and 11 bases lay outside the gene matches. CDR1 SGHRS and CDR2 YFSETQ come from the germline V gene. The CDR3 region is CASSLGDEGQGMHEQYF. CDR3 DNA sequence: TGCGCCAGCAGCTTGGGTGATGAGGGACAGGGGATGCACGAGCAGTACTTC.

This clone has a single count. Other nucleotide sequences from this sample produce the same CDR3. The chain combines TRBV18 with TRBJ1-2; TRBD1 matches 10 bases. The length of the CDR3 is 15 residues. Germline V gene sequence: CDR1 KGHSH, CDR2 LQKENI. J was trimmed by 2 bases and V by 3 bases; bases with no gene match: 3. The CDR3 DNA reads as TGTGCCAGCTCACCGCAGGGACAGGGGAACTATGGCTACACCTTC. Protein product: CASSPQGQGNYGYTF.

This clone is a singleton in its sample. The J gene is TRBJ2-5, the V gene TRBV28, with D possibly being TRBD2 (5 bases). CDR1 is MDHEN and CDR2 is SYDVKM in the germline V gene. The CDR3 covers 13 residues. V was cut by 8 bases and J by 2 bases, with 12 bases left in between. The CDR3, as DNA: TGTGCCAGCGGCAGCGGCTGGCAAGAGACCCAGTACTTC. Its translation: CASGSGWQETQYF.

V is TRBV6-1 and J is TRBJ2-7; D gene unclear. CDR1 and CDR2 (germline): MNHNS, SASEGT. The V gene lost 4 bases and the J gene lost 3 bases, with 13 bases spanning the gap. The CDR3 is 14 amino acids. The CDR3 spells CASSGAAPSYEQYF. For the CDR3, the DNA is TGTGCCAGCAGTGGGGCGGCCCCAAGCTACGAGCAGTACTTC.

This chain connects TRBV5-6 to TRBJ2-3; D may be TRBD2 (6 bases). V lost 3 bases, J lost 2 bases, and 7 bases lay in between. Germline CDR1 and CDR2: SGHDT and YYEEEE. The CDR3 extends over 13 amino acids. The CDR3 DNA sequence: TGTGCCAGCAGCTCGGACTACACAGATACGCAGTATTTT. It codes for CASSSDYTDTQYF. The full variable domain, in which reference TRBV5-6 and TRBJ2-3 provide the parts outside the CDR3, is DAGVTQSPTHLIKTRGQQVTLRCSPKSGHDTVSWYQQALGQGPQFIFQYYEEEERQRGNFPDRFSGHQFPNYSSELNVNALLLGDSALYLCASSSDYTDTQYFGPGTRLTVL.

Here the CDR3 reads CASSLWGPSSYNSPLHF. In DNA, the CDR3 is TGCGCCAGCAGCTTGTGGGGTCCGAGCTCCTATAATTCACCCCTCCACTTT. This rearrangement joins TRBV5-1 to TRBJ1-6; D call uncertain. This CDR3 contains 17 residues. CDR1 and CDR2 (germline): SGHRS, YFSETQ. Deletions cut 1 base from V and 0 bases from J, with 11 bases between.

The CDR3 region is CASSRQSHEQYF. The CDR3 coding sequence is TGTGCCAGCAGCAGACAGTCCCACGAGCAGTACTTC. The J gene is TRBJ2-7, the V gene TRBV11-2, with D possibly TRBD1 on 5 matching bases. This CDR3 comprises 12 residues. Trimming shortened V by 5 bases and J by 5 bases, and 10 bases separated the two germline ends. Germline V gene sequence: CDR1 SGHAT, CDR2 FQNNGV. Full variable domain (outside the CDR3, taken from reference TRBV11-2 and TRBJ2-7): EAGVAQSPRYKIIEKRQSVAFWCNPISGHATLYWYQQILGQGPKLLIQFQNNGVVDDSQLPKDRFSAERLKGVDSTLKIQPAKLEDSAVYLCASSRQSHEQYFGPGTRLTVT.

Only one count was recorded for this clone. V and J are TRBV6-5 and TRBJ1-4; D possibly corresponds to TRBD1 (5 bases). CDR1 is MNHEY and CDR2 is SVGAGI in the germline V gene. This CDR3 region has 13 residues. V was pared by 0 bases and J by 14 bases, with 13 bases between. The CDR3 DNA reads TGTGCCAGCAGTTACTCGTATTCAGGGCGGCTGTTTTTT. This encodes CASSYSYSGRLFF.

The chain joins TRBV28 to TRBJ1-1; D remains ambiguous. Per germline, CDR1 MDHEN and CDR2 SYDVKM. The CDR3 runs 12 residues. V gave up 2 bases and J gave up 3 bases, with 4 bases separating them. The CDR3 protein is CASSLLDTEAFF. The CDR3 bases are TGTGCCAGCAGTTTACTGGACACTGAAGCTTTCTTT.

The chain employs TRBV25-1 and TRBJ2-7, with TRBD1 matching 7 bases. V shed 6 bases, J shed 0 bases, and the junction held 5 bases outside the gene matches. Germline lookup yields CDR1 MGHDK and CDR2 SYGVNS. There are 14 residues in the CDR3. The CDR3 is CASRRDSHSYEQYF. The CDR3 coding sequence is TGTGCCAGCAGGAGGGACAGCCACTCCTACGAGCAGTACTTC.

This clone was observed a handful of times. The rearrangement uses TRBV27 and TRBJ2-1; TRBD1 agrees at 8 bases. Germline CDR1 reads MNHEY; CDR2 reads SMNVEV (reference sequence). Losses at the gene ends were 10 bases for V and 13 bases for J; bases not matched to a gene: 15. This CDR3 is 13 amino acids long. This CDR3 is CATMPLSGQGQFF. The CDR3 bases are TGTGCCACCATGCCCCTCTCCGGACAGGGTCAGTTCTTC.

The CDR3 region is CASSVAAIYGYTF. The CDR3 nucleotides are TGTGCCAGCAGTGTGGCAGCTATATATGGCTACACCTTC. This chain connects TRBV6-1 to TRBJ1-2; D gene unclear. CDR1 and CDR2 (germline): MNHNS, SASEGT. V lost 4 bases and J lost 5, with 11 bases in between. This CDR3 is 13 amino acids long.

The V call is TRBV9, the J call TRBJ1-5; weak D call: TRBD1 (5 bases). V lost 4 bases to trimming and J lost 7 bases, with 18 bases between them. Germline CDR1 is SGDLS and CDR2 is YYNGEE. The CDR3 has 15 residues. The CDR3 loop is CASSPGWGSWQPQHF. For the CDR3, the DNA is TGTGCCAGCAGCCCCGGGTGGGGGTCTTGGCAGCCCCAGCATTTT.

V is TRBV6-6 and J is TRBJ2-7; D not resolved. The germline V and J ends were trimmed by 6 bases and 3 bases, with 21 bases remaining between them. This CDR3 region has 16 residues. From germline, CDR1 is MNHNY and CDR2 SVGAGI (reference sequence). CDR3 sequence: CASSSRSGIRIYEQYF. CDR3 nucleotide sequence: TGTGCCAGCAGCTCCCGATCTGGGATCAGAATCTACGAGCAGTACTTC.

This clone has only one observation. V and J are TRBV2 and TRBJ1-2; D uncertain. In germline, CDR1 is SNHLY, CDR2 FYNNEI. This CDR3 has 13 amino acids. The V and J ends lost 4 bases and 12 bases respectively, with 18 bases between them. The CDR3 spells CASSVRSSTRNTF. As DNA, the CDR3 is TGTGCCAGCAGTGTCAGGTCCTCGACTCGGAACACCTTC. Full variable domain (remainder filled in from reference TRBV2 and TRBJ1-2): EPEVTQTPSHQVTQMGQEVILRCVPISNHLYFYWYRQILGQKVEFLVSFYNNEISEKSEIFDDQFSVERPDGSNFTLKIRSTKLEDSAMYFCASSVRSSTRNTFGSGTRLTVV.

The chain carries TRBV5-6 and TRBJ2-5; D unresolved. The CDR3 extends over 11 amino acids. V lost 4 bases and J 0 bases, leaving 1 base between the germline ends. Germline CDR1 reads SGHDT; CDR2 reads YYEEEE. CDR3 nucleotides: TGTGCCAGCAGCAACCAAGAGACCCAGTACTTC. It encodes CASSNQETQYF. The full variable domain, completed using reference TRBV5-6 and TRBJ2-5, is DAGVTQSPTHLIKTRGQQVTLRCSPKSGHDTVSWYQQALGQGPQFIFQYYEEEERQRGNFPDRFSGHQFPNYSSELNVNALLLGDSALYLCASSNQETQYFGPGTRLLVL.

On this clone itself: The same CDR3 arises from other DNA sequences in this sample as well. J is TRBJ1-4 and V is TRBV18, with 10 bases lining up with TRBD1. The V gene end was trimmed by 3 bases and the J gene end by 7 bases; junction bases not matched to a gene: 5. Germline CDR1 is KGHSH and CDR2 is LQKENI. The CDR3 runs 15 residues. The CDR3: CASSPLGTGAEKLFF. CDR3 nucleotide sequence: TGTGCCAGCTCACCCCTAGGGACAGGGGCTGAAAAACTGTTTTTT.

The rearrangement joins TRBV7-9 to TRBJ1-5, with TRBD1 matching 8 bases. Germline V lookup: CDR1 SEHNR, CDR2 FQNEAQ (reference sequence). Trimming cost V 5 bases and J 11 bases; bases outside gene matches: 5. CDR3 length: 12 residues. The CDR3 DNA reads TGTGCCAGCAGCACAGGGGGTGAGGCCCAGCATTTT. Encoded protein: CASSTGGEAQHF. The complete variable domain, with remaining parts taken from reference TRBV7-9 and TRBJ1-5, reads DTGVSQNPRHKITKRGQNVTFRCDPISEHNRLYWYRQTLGQGPEFLTYFQNEAQLEKSRLLSDRFSAERPKGSFSTLEIQRTEQGDSAMYLCASSTGGEAQHFGDGTRLSIL.

V is TRBV9 and J is TRBJ1-5; no clear D gene. CDR1 is SGDLS, CDR2 YYNGEE, per germline. V lost 4 bases and J lost 4, with 12 bases in between. The CDR3 is 14 amino acids. CDR3 loop: CASSQEATNQPQHF. CDR3 nucleotides: TGTGCCAGCAGCCAGGAAGCGACGAATCAGCCCCAGCATTTT. Full variable domain (missing parts from reference TRBV9 and TRBJ1-5): DSGVTQTPKHLITATGQRVTLRCSPRSGDLSVYWYQQSLDQGLQFLIQYYNGEERAKGNILERFSAQQFPDLHSELNLSSLELGDSALYFCASSQEATNQPQHFGDGTRLSIL.

In this sample, this clone turned up once. This rearrangement joins TRBV28 to TRBJ1-1, with TRBD1 matching 9 bases. Germline V gene data show CDR1 as MDHEN and CDR2 as SYDVKM. Trimming at V came to 6 bases and at J to 5 bases, leaving 13 bases not matched to a gene. The CDR3 totals 16 residues. The CDR3 DNA follows: TGTGCCAGCAGCCCCCCGGGACAGGGTGGGTGGACTGAAGCTTTCTTT. Translating gives CASSPPGQGGWTEAFF.